These T cell receptor beta chains were read from a single sample in a study of graft-versus-host responses after intestinal transplantation. Produced via immunoSEQ multiplex PCR; TCRdb's table is partial and in-frame only. The table lists 9,500 to 12,000 clones, over 60% of them singletons. The sequences come from PBMCs, collected about 490 days after intestinal transplant. The receptors shown here come from a human patient who received an intestinal transplant, so some T cells may come from the graft donor. Both conserved end residues are part of each CDR3.

V: TRBV7-7; CDR3: CASSFTGNVETQYF
V: TRBV19; CDR3: CASRMPSSGAYEQYF
V: TRBV6-6; CDR3: CASSYGTVNTEAFF
V: TRBV10-1; CDR3: CASSEGTGDTDTQYF
V: TRBV2; CDR3: CASSPISWTRDEQFF
V: TRBV28; CDR3: CARRGAGRATLNYGYTF
V: TRBV5-6; CDR3: CASSLVGDQPQHF
V: TRBV29-1; CDR3: CSAARQVTLEAFF
V: TRBV6-4; CDR3: CASSDRPSGGWNEQFF
V: TRBV7-9; CDR3: CASSLYPDRDNSPLHF
V: TRBV6-6; CDR3: CASSYSKGKSTDTQYF
V: TRBV29-1; CDR3: CSVAAGGSGNTIYF
V: TRBV7-8; CDR3: CASSYWARWGDEQFF
V: TRBV28; CDR3: CASSPGTGGYWTYNEQFF
V: TRBV29-1; CDR3: CSVVGALWGEKLFF
V: TRBV19; CDR3: CASSLGTEGTYEQYF
V: TRBV28; CDR3: CASRKTGHLNYGYTF
V: TRBV6-6; CDR3: CASSYSGPSQPQHF
V: TRBV27; CDR3: CASSPWTSGSLYEQYF
V: TRBV6-6; CDR3: CASSAGATNIQYF
V: TRBV18; CDR3: CASSPQTGSNQPQHF
V: TRBV6-6; CDR3: CASSHGREQYF
V: TRBV6-5; CDR3: CASSYDPRGSYEQYF
V: TRBV13; CDR3: CASSFDGGPNEQFF
V: TRBV6-1; CDR3: CASSDRAGGPSEQFF
V: TRBV5-1; CDR3: CASSSQGANTGELFF
V: TRBV18; CDR3: CASSPQETDTGELFF
V: TRBV7-9; CDR3: CASSPSGGNTGELFF
V: TRBV4-1; CDR3: CASSPLAGVSYNEQFF
V: TRBV19; CDR3: CASRLRSSGSSDTQYF
V: TRBV9; CDR3: CASSVNSGGGTEAFF
V: TRBV9; CDR3: CASSASAYGYTF
V: TRBV7-6; CDR3: CASSLEGTGHDLGQYF
V: TRBV10-1; CDR3: CASSEGGRAHNEQFF
V: TRBV18; CDR3: CASSPQDRYDYNEQFF
V: TRBV5-4; CDR3: CASSLQNTGELFF
V: TRBV4-2; CDR3: CASSRVAASSWGRAGELFF